Included here is one T cell receptor beta chain sequence, with context. Its antigen is not identified. The junction differs from germline at one of its ends, possibly a read error. The data were taken from a study of T cells after yellow fever vaccination. Findings and limits, study-wide: Weaker overall, the secondary response nonetheless peaked faster (day 5 versus 15). Sorted repertoires could include abundant contaminating clonotypes from bulk cells.

A 5'RACE template-switching step, the method used to make TCR cDNA, added a universal primer site and UMIs. Each CDR3 protein is one row after TCRdb ran MiXCR on the 5' RACE reads. The sample consists of some 220,000 distinct CDR3 sequences, approximately 3.3% of them appearing once. CDR3 length equals 13 residues. Germline loops: CDR1 SEHNR, CDR2 FQNEAQ (reference sequence). The chain is built from TRBV7-9 and TRBJ2-1; TRBD1 might be the D (6 bases). The TCR sequence derives from a man aged 18 to 29 who received the YFV17D yellow fever vaccine. The source material was CD4+ T cells sorted from PBMCs, sampled 10 days after the yellow fever booster vaccination. CDR3 sequence: CASSLAGGNEQLF. The CDR3 nucleotides read TGTGCCAGCAGCTTAGCAGGGGGTAATGAGCAGTTATTC.